Shown below are 3 T cell receptor beta chains from a single sample sequenced in a study of cytomegalovirus exposure and HLA in healthy donors. 60 Vbeta and 13 Jbeta primers were used in PCR. Produced via immunoSEQ multiplex PCR; TCRdb's table is partial and in-frame only. Here the sample spans about 190,000 clones, roughly four fifths being singletons. The specimen sequenced was PBMCs. Receptors originate from a woman under 40 in good health and CMV-seropositive.

The rearrangement links TRBV29-1 to TRBJ2-3; tentative D call: TRBD2 (5 bases). Germline values: CDR1 SQVTM, CDR2 ANQGSEA. V was pared by 3 bases and J by 8 bases, with 15 bases between. This CDR3 contains 13 residues. As DNA, the CDR3 is TGCAGCGTTGATTTTCTCACACTAGGTACGCAGTATTTT. Amino acid sequence: CSVDFLTLGTQYF.

The CDR3 spells CASSPDRVGQPQHF. The DNA of the CDR3 is TGCGCCAGCAGCCCGGACAGGGTAGGCCAGCCCCAGCATTTT. The chain links TRBV4-1 to TRBJ1-5, with 8 bases matching TRBD1. The V gene end was trimmed by 4 bases and the J gene end by 7 bases; junction bases not matched to a gene: 6. The CDR3 is made up of 14 amino acids. CDR1 is MGHRA and CDR2 is YSYEKL in the germline V gene.

This clone occurred a few times. CDR3 loop: CASSSQGASSGYTF. In DNA, the CDR3 is TGCGCCAGCAGCTCACAGGGGGCGTCGAGTGGCTACACCTTC. This rearrangement joins TRBV5-1 to TRBJ1-2, with TRBD1 identical over 9 bases. V trimming: 3 bases; J trimming: 7 bases; junction bases outside the gene matches: 7. CDR1 and CDR2 from the germline V gene are SGHRS and YFSETQ. This CDR3 spans 14 amino acids.